One sample yielded the 19 T cell receptor beta chains listed below, sequenced in a study of molecular identifiers for immune sequencing clone quantification. TCRdb re-analysed the PCR reads in MiXCR, keeping a single row per CDR3 protein. The sample shows about 640,000 distinct CDR3 sequences, around 20% of them seen only once. The specimen was naive CD8+ T cells from blood, with Jurkat cell RNA spiked in. Subset noted: FACS-sorted CD8+CD4-CCR7+CD45RA+ naive T cells. These receptor sequences come from a human donor in good health. Some libraries in this study had Jurkat cell RNA spiked in.

This clonotype occurred many times. The chain recombines TRBV6-5 with TRBJ1-1, with 7 nucleotides matching TRBD1. The ends lost 5 bases at V and 0 bases at J; junction bases unmatched: 9. This CDR3 comprises 16 residues. Germline CDR1 and CDR2: MNHEY and SVGAGI. The CDR3 nucleotides read TGTGCCAGCAGTCCTGGACAGGACCCCATGAACACTGAAGCTTTCTTT. Encoded protein: CASSPGQDPMNTEAFF.

Remarks on this clonotype: A read error may be the cause here, since a much bigger clone is one base away. The chain has TRBV5-4 and TRBJ1-1, with 8 bases matching TRBD1. Germline CDR1 SGHNT, CDR2 YYREEE (reference sequence). The CDR3 totals 16 residues. Trimming took 1 base from V and 2 from J; bases not matched to a gene: 7. DNA for the CDR3: TGTGCCAGCAGCTTGCTCGCAGGGGGCTCAAACACTGAAGCTTTCTTT. Translating gives CASSLLAGGSNTEAFF.

This clonotype was recorded at least ten times. The J gene is TRBJ2-2, the V gene TRBV6-5; D remains ambiguous. CDR3 size: 17 residues. Trimming removed 0 bases at V and 6 bases at J, with 17 bases between. Germline-derived CDR1 and CDR2 are MNHEY and SVGAGI. The CDR3 loop reads CASSYSVGSRTPGELFF. The CDR3 DNA reads as TGTGCCAGCAGTTACTCCGTCGGGTCGCGTACTCCCGGGGAGCTGTTTTTT.

This clonotype was recorded many times. The J gene is TRBJ1-6, the V gene TRBV12-3 or TRBV12-4; a possible D gene is TRBD1 (6 bases). Trimming took off 8 bases at V and 6 bases at J, with 14 bases between the two ends. CDR3 length: 14 residues. The CDR3, as DNA: TGTGCCAGCGCAGAGGGGGGGTTTAATTCACCCCTCCACTTT. It encodes CASAEGGFNSPLHF.

This clonotype was seen repeatedly, ten times or more. The chain has TRBV25-1 and TRBJ1-1; unclear D gene. The V gene's germline CDR1 is MGHDK and CDR2 SYGVNS. V gave up 2 bases and J gave up 7 bases, with 17 bases separating them. CDR3 length: 15 amino acids. The CDR3 coding sequence is TGTGCCAGCAGTGAAGGTTGGGGAGACGTTCGTGAAGCTTTCTTT. Its translation is CASSEGWGDVREAFF.

In this sample, this clonotype turned up many times. This chain connects TRBV7-9 to TRBJ2-3, with D perhaps matching TRBD2 (6 bases). V lost 3 bases and J 0 bases, leaving 13 bases between the germline ends. There are 16 residues in the CDR3. Germline V gene sequence: CDR1 SEHNR, CDR2 FQNEAQ (reference sequence). The CDR3: CASSFIADPSTDTQYF. The CDR3 coding sequence is TGTGCCAGCAGCTTCATAGCGGACCCTAGCACAGATACGCAGTATTTT.

This clonotype was picked up a small number of times. The genes are TRBV19 and TRBJ2-3, with TRBD1 matching 8 bases. Looked up from germline, CDR1 is LNHDA and CDR2 is SQIVND (reference sequence). V shed 4 bases and J 4 bases; nucleotides not matched to a gene: 7. The CDR3 spans 15 residues. Here the CDR3 reads CASSNLDRAADTQYF. The CDR3 nucleotides read TGTGCCAGTAGTAACTTGGACAGGGCCGCAGATACGCAGTATTTT. The whole variable domain, remainder taken from reference TRBV19 and TRBJ2-3, is DGGITQSPKYLFRKEGQNVTLSCEQNLNHDAMYWYRQDPGQGLRLIYYSQIVNDFQKGDIAEGYSVSREKKESFPLTVTSAQKNPTAFYLCASSNLDRAADTQYFGPGTRLTVL.

A note on this clonotype: A much larger clone is a single base away; this may be a read error. The genes are TRBV28 and TRBJ1-1; no definite D call. Germline CDR1 and CDR2: MDHEN and SYDVKM. Trimming left V 5 bases short and J 4 bases short, with 11 bases between. The CDR3 is 13 amino acids. The CDR3: CASSPNPCTEAFF. The CDR3 region has the DNA TGTGCCAGCAGTCCGAATCCCTGCACTGAAGCTTTCTTT.

This clonotype was seen many times. The chain uses TRBV2 and TRBJ1-4, with TRBD1 matching 9 bases. The trim removed 8 bases at V and 5 bases at J, leaving 9 bases unmatched. Germline-derived CDR1 and CDR2 are SNHLY and FYNNEI. The CDR3 spans 15 residues. This CDR3 reads CASCHRDRVNEKLFF. CDR3 sequence (DNA): TGTGCCAGCTGCCACCGGGACAGGGTCAATGAAAAACTGTTTTTT.

This clonotype turned up a few times. J is TRBJ2-7 and V is TRBV4-1, with a possible D match to TRBD2 (5 bases). Trimming pared 0 bases from V and 6 bases from J, leaving 18 bases between. CDR1 is MGHRA, CDR2 YSYEKL, per germline. The CDR3 extends over 16 amino acids. CDR3 nucleotides: TGCGCCAGCAGCCAAGATTCCGAGCGGAACTTTTTCGAGCAGTACTTC. The encoded protein is CASSQDSERNFFEQYF.

With respect to this clonotype: A clone one base away is much larger, so this may be a read error. Here the CDR3 omits its conserved ending phenylalanine or tryptophan, so a read error is the likely source. The V gene is TRBV7-2, the J gene TRBJ2-7; 7 bases match TRBD2. The CDR3 runs to 16 residues. Germline CDR1 is SGHTA and CDR2 is FQGNSA. V was clipped by 5 bases and J by 3 bases; unmatched bases: 13. The CDR3 DNA follows: TGTGCCAGCAGCGGGGGACTGGTGGGAGGGTACTACGAGCAGTACTCC. Translation gives CASSGGLVGGYYEQYS.

This clonotype was recorded at least ten times. This chain uses TRBV27 with TRBJ1-1; D is unclear. V lost 0 bases to trimming and J lost 0 bases, with 17 bases between them. This CDR3 is built from 18 residues. Germline loops: CDR1 MNHEY, CDR2 SMNVEV (reference sequence). CDR3: CASSLSRYRYGMNTEAFF. The CDR3, as DNA: TGTGCCAGCAGTTTATCGAGGTACAGATATGGGATGAACACTGAAGCTTTCTTT.

At least ten counts were recorded for this clonotype. V is TRBV29-1 and J is TRBJ2-7; D call uncertain. This CDR3 contains 13 residues. Per the germline V gene, CDR1 is SQVTM and CDR2 is ANQGSEA. V was trimmed by 0 bases and J by 0 bases, leaving 6 bases between them. CDR3 DNA sequence: TGCAGCGTTGAAGACAGGATCTCCTACGAGCAGTACTTC. Translating it yields CSVEDRISYEQYF.

This clonotype occurred many times. The chain uses TRBV14 and TRBJ1-1, with D maybe TRBD1 (6 bases). The CDR3 extends over 15 amino acids. V lost 1 base and J lost 1, with 10 bases in between. The germline gives CDR1 SGHDN, CDR2 FVKESK. The CDR3 is CASSQVLGANTEAFF. CDR3 DNA: TGTGCCAGCAGCCAAGTTCTGGGGGCGAACACTGAAGCTTTCTTT.

The chain uses TRBV19 and TRBJ1-5, with TRBD1 matching over 9 bases. J was trimmed by 1 base and V by 5 bases; bases with no gene match: 6. Germline V gene sequence: CDR1 LNHDA, CDR2 SQIVND (reference sequence). The CDR3 runs to 16 residues. Here the CDR3 reads CASSRGGQGSNQPQHF. In DNA, the CDR3 is TGTGCCAGTAGTCGGGGGGGACAGGGAAGCAATCAGCCCCAGCATTTT. Supplemented by reference TRBV19 and TRBJ1-5, the full variable domain reads DGGITQSPKYLFRKEGQNVTLSCEQNLNHDAMYWYRQDPGQGLRLIYYSQIVNDFQKGDIAEGYSVSREKKESFPLTVTSAQKNPTAFYLCASSRGGQGSNQPQHFGDGTRLSIL.

This clonotype was counted ten times or more. The rearrangement links TRBV12-3 or TRBV12-4 to TRBJ2-3; 8 positions agree with TRBD2. This CDR3 has 15 residues. V gave up 6 bases and J gave up 0 bases; unmatched junction bases: 5. DNA for the CDR3: TGTGCCAGCAGGCCTAGCGGGTATAGCACAGATACGCAGTATTTT. This sequence encodes CASRPSGYSTDTQYF.

Details on this clonotype: This may come from a read error, since a much larger clone is one base off. CDR3 DNA: TGCAGTGCTAGAGATATGGGTAGAGGGGGGGCCGAAGAGACCCCGTACTTC. This translates into CSARDMGRGGAEETPYF. The chain recombines TRBV20-1 with TRBJ2-5, with D possibly TRBD2 on 7 matching bases. Germline V gene lookup returns CDR1 DFQATT and CDR2 SNEGSKA (reference sequence). This CDR3 is 17 amino acids long.

The V gene is TRBV5-8, the J gene TRBJ2-1; 7 bases line up with TRBD2. J was trimmed by 0 bases and V by 0 bases; bases with no gene match: 15. This CDR3 is 20 amino acids long. Germline loops: CDR1 SGHTS, CDR2 YDEGEE. Here the CDR3 reads CASSLGSSGHSLHSYNEQFF. The CDR3, as DNA: TGTGCCAGCAGCTTGGGATCTAGCGGACACTCCCTGCACTCCTACAATGAGCAGTTCTTC.

The chain combines TRBV27 with TRBJ2-7; tentatively, D is TRBD2 (5 bases). Per germline, CDR1 MNHEY and CDR2 SMNVEV (reference sequence). V lost 6 bases, J lost 0 bases, and 15 bases lay in between. The CDR3 spans 15 residues. The CDR3 spells CASSKPGITSYEQYF. The DNA of the CDR3 is TGTGCCAGCAGCAAACCCGGGATTACCTCCTACGAGCAGTACTTC.